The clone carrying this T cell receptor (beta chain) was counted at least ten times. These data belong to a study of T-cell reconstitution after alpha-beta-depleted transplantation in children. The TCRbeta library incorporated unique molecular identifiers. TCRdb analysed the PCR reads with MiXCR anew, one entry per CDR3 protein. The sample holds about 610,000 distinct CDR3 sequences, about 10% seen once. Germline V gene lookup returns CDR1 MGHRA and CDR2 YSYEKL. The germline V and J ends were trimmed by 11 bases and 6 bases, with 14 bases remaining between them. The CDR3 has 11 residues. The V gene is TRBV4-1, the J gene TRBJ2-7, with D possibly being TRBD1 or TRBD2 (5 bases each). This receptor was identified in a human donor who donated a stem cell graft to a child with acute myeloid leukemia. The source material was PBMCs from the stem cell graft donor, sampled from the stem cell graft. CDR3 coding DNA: TGCGCCTCCCGGGGCGGTGGCGAGCAGTACTTC. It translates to CASRGGGEQYF.